This T cell receptor beta chain was sequenced for a study of preoperative IRX-2 immunotherapy in early breast cancer. Assay: immunoSEQ multiplex PCR; the TCRdb copy retains only in-frame clones and omits some. The table shows 40,000 or so clones, with just under 95% occurring only once. Germline loops: CDR1 SGHRS, CDR2 YFSETQ. With 4 bases removed from V and 6 bases from J, the gap between germline ends came to 9 bases. The CDR3 is made up of 12 amino acids. Specified treatment: preoperative locoregional IRX-2 cytokine immunotherapy. Preoperative locoregional IRX-2 cytokine immunotherapy was tested in the phase Ib source study.

The V and J genes are TRBV5-1 and TRBJ2-3, with no clear D. This TCR derives from a human donor with breast cancer. Specimen: tumor tissue, collected after IRX-2 immunotherapy. CDR3 sequence (DNA): TGCGCCAGCAGCCCCTTAGGGGATACGCAGTATTTT. Translated, it gives CASSPLGDTQYF.